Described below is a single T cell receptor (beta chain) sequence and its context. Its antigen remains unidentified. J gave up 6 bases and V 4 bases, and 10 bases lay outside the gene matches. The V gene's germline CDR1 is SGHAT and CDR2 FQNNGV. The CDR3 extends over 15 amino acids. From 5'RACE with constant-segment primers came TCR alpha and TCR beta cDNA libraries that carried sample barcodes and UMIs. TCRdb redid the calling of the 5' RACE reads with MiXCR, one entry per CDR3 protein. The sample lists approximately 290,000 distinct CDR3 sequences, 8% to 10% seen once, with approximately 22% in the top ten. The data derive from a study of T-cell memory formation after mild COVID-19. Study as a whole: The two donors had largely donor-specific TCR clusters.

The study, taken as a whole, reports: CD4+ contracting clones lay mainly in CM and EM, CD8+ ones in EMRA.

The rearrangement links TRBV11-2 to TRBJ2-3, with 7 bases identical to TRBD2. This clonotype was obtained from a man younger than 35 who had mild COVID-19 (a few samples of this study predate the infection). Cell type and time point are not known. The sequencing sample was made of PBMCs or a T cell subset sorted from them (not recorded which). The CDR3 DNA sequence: TGTGCCAGCAGCTGGGGGGGAGGCATTTGGGATACGCAGTATTTT. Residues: CASSWGGGIWDTQYF.